The 16 T cell receptor beta chains in this list originate from one sample, sequenced in a study of T cell responses to AZD1222 COVID-19 vaccine. Data came from immunoSEQ multiplex PCR; TCRdb stores just in-frame clones and leaves some out. The sample includes around 89,000 clones, roughly 90% of them seen just once. This material consisted of peripheral blood, taken on day 0 of AZD1222 vaccination. The receptors here all came from an adult in good health.

This sequence joins TRBV7-2 and TRBJ1-1; perhaps TRBD1 as D (5 bases). Germline V gene lookup returns CDR1 SGHTA and CDR2 FQGNSA. CDR3 length: 16 residues. V was clipped by 1 base and J by 4 bases, with 16 bases between them. The CDR3 DNA reads as TGTGCCAGCAGCTTAGGTCCGGGGCCGTGGGGCACTGAAGCTTTCTTT. This translates into CASSLGPGPWGTEAFF. Using reference TRBV7-2 and TRBJ1-1 for the parts outside the CDR3, the full variable domain is GAGVSQSPSNKVTEKGKDVELRCDPISGHTALYWYRQSLGQGLEFLIYFQGNSAPDKSGLPSDRFSAERTGGSVSTLTIQRTQQEDSAVYLCASSLGPGPWGTEAFFGQGTRLTVV.

There are a few counts of this clone. The chain has TRBV13 and TRBJ1-6; D remains ambiguous. The CDR3 extends over 14 amino acids. The germline V and J ends were trimmed by 8 bases and 10 bases, with 18 bases remaining between them. CDR1 and CDR2 from the germline V gene are PRHDT and FYEKMQ (reference sequence). The CDR3 is CASGYTELGSPLHF. The DNA of the CDR3 is TGTGCCAGCGGATACACGGAACTAGGATCACCCCTCCACTTT.

In its sample, this clone was seen once. The chain links TRBV7-2 to TRBJ2-7; the D gene is possibly TRBD1 (8 bases). The germline V gene encodes CDR1 SGHTA and CDR2 FQGNSA. CDR3 size: 14 residues. V lost 5 bases and J 6 bases, leaving 17 bases between the germline ends. CDR3 region: CASSTGQGGFEQYF. CDR3 in DNA: TGTGCCAGCAGCACCGGACAGGGAGGGTTCGAGCAGTACTTC.

V is TRBV18 and J is TRBJ1-5; no clear D gene. Trimming cost V 8 bases and J 3 bases, with 11 bases left between them. Germline V gene lookup returns CDR1 KGHSH and CDR2 LQKENI. The CDR3 is made up of 13 amino acids. The CDR3 loop reads CASQKADNQPQHF. The CDR3, as DNA: TGTGCCAGCCAGAAGGCGGACAATCAGCCCCAGCATTTT.

The chain has TRBV11-2 and TRBJ2-1, with 10 positions matching TRBD1. V gave up 3 bases and J gave up 4 bases; unmatched junction bases: 3. This CDR3 is 15 amino acids long. Germline CDR1 and CDR2: SGHAT and FQNNGV. The CDR3 reads CASSFPGQGYNEQFF. CDR3 nucleotides: TGTGCCAGCAGCTTTCCGGGACAGGGGTACAATGAGCAGTTCTTC.

The rearrangement links TRBV6-4 to TRBJ2-3; 14 nucleotides agree with TRBD2. Losses at the gene ends were 0 bases for V and 5 bases for J; bases not matched to a gene: 1. The CDR3 consists of 16 residues. Per the germline V gene, CDR1 is MRHNA and CDR2 is SNTAGT. This CDR3 reads CASSDSTSGGEDTQYF. CDR3 nucleotide sequence: TGTGCCAGCAGTGACTCGACTAGCGGGGGGGAAGATACGCAGTATTTT.

The chain combines TRBV9 with TRBJ1-6; D remains ambiguous. V shed 3 bases and J shed 5 bases, with 12 bases lying between them. The CDR3 runs 15 residues. Germline lookup yields CDR1 SGDLS and CDR2 YYNGEE. CDR3 DNA sequence: TGTGCCAGCAGCGGAAAGACGGGGAATAATTCACCCCTCCACTTT. Translated, it gives CASSGKTGNNSPLHF.

This rearrangement joins TRBV9 to TRBJ1-6; no clear D. Germline assignment: CDR1 SGDLS and CDR2 YYNGEE. The germline V and J ends were trimmed by 0 bases and 7 bases, with 2 bases remaining between them. This CDR3 has 12 residues. CDR3 sequence: CASSVDNSPLHF. The CDR3 DNA follows: TGTGCCAGCAGCGTAGACAATTCACCCCTCCACTTT.

This rearrangement joins TRBV12-3 or TRBV12-4 to TRBJ2-1; D gene unclear. CDR3 length equals 11 residues. V lost 2 bases to trimming and J lost 4 bases, with 0 bases between them. The CDR3 DNA reads as TGTGCCAGCAGTTTATACAATGAGCAGTTCTTC. Protein sequence: CASSLYNEQFF.

J is TRBJ1-5 and V is TRBV2; D may be TRBD1 (5 bases). The ends were cut back, 6 bases at V and 6 bases at J, with 18 bases in the middle. CDR1 SNHLY and CDR2 FYNNEI come from the germline V gene. The CDR3 length is 15 residues. The CDR3 nucleotides are TGTGCCAGCAGCCCACAAGGTGGGCAGGGTCAGCCCCAGCATTTT. Translating it yields CASSPQGGQGQPQHF.

The chain couples TRBV9 to TRBJ1-3; possibly TRBD1 for D (5 bases). CDR1 and CDR2 (germline): SGDLS, YYNGEE. The CDR3 spans 18 residues. V was clipped by 0 bases and J by 0 bases, with 16 bases between them. The CDR3 is CASSVAPGTDVSGNTIYF. As DNA, the CDR3 is TGTGCCAGCAGCGTAGCCCCCGGGACGGACGTCTCTGGAAACACCATATATTTT.

J is TRBJ1-2 and V is TRBV19; no definite D call. V was trimmed by 7 bases and J by 0 bases, leaving 12 bases between them. Germline V gene sequence: CDR1 LNHDA, CDR2 SQIVND (reference sequence). The CDR3 sequence is 14 residues long. CDR3 region: CASKREETNYGYTF. The CDR3 DNA sequence: TGTGCCAGTAAGCGGGAGGAGACTAACTATGGCTACACCTTC.

This chain connects TRBV7-2 to TRBJ2-3; maybe TRBD2 (6 bases). V dropped 5 bases and J dropped 9 bases, with 15 bases sitting between them. Germline V gene data show CDR1 as SGHTA and CDR2 as FQGNSA. The CDR3 runs to 13 residues. The CDR3: CASSGNDGGTQYF. DNA for the CDR3: TGTGCCAGCAGCGGGAATGATGGGGGGACGCAGTATTTT.

This chain joins TRBV3-1 (or the pseudogene TRBV3-2) and TRBJ2-1, with 9 bases that match TRBD2. The J segment lost 14 bases and the V segment lost 1 base, leaving 6 bases of the junction unmatched. This CDR3 contains 13 residues. Germline V lookup: CDR1 LGHDT, CDR2 YNNKEL (reference sequence). CDR3 bases: TGTGCCAGCAGCCAAGGAGCGGGGGGATTAAAGTTCTTC. This encodes CASSQGAGGLKFF.

The rearrangement links TRBV4-2 to TRBJ1-1, with D possibly matching TRBD1 (5 bases). Trimming took off 2 bases at V and 2 bases at J, with 12 bases between the two ends. The germline V gene encodes CDR1 LGHNA and CDR2 YNFKEQ. CDR3 size: 15 residues. The DNA of the CDR3 is TGTGCCAGCAGCCAATTCTCACAGGCAAACACTGAAGCTTTCTTT. This sequence encodes CASSQFSQANTEAFF.

The rearrangement joins TRBV7-8 to TRBJ1-4; TRBD1 might be the D (5 bases). This CDR3 is built from 18 residues. The V gene lost 5 bases and the J gene lost 4 bases, with 23 bases spanning the gap. Germline V lookup: CDR1 SGHVS, CDR2 FQNEAQ. The CDR3 DNA reads TGTGCCAGCAGCCACCGAACCTGGGGGGGACGGCGTAATGAAAAACTGTTTTTT. Translated: CASSHRTWGGRRNEKLFF.